What follows describes a single TCR beta chain. Its specificity is not known. Germline V gene sequence: CDR1 SEHNR, CDR2 FQNEAQ (reference sequence). V was trimmed by 4 bases and J by 9 bases, leaving 10 bases between them. The CDR3 contains 12 residues. The data belong to a study of T cell responses to AZD1222 COVID-19 vaccine. Study conclusions and caveats: Across spike, vaccine-associated CD4 TCRs were found, dominant at 160-218 and 743-854. Unmutated variant regions reportedly attract nearly half of all spike-specific TCRs. Only 5 to 7 AZD1222 recipients tested seropositive at baseline.

The repertoire was sequenced with immunoSEQ multiplex PCR; TCRdb's copy has only in-frame clones and lacks some. The table shows approximately 110,000 clones, with approximately 89% occurring only once. This TCR was sampled from an adult who received the AZD1222 COVID-19 vaccine. This chain joins TRBV7-9 and TRBJ1-5, with D perhaps TRBD1 (6 bases). The specimen comprised peripheral blood, sampled 28 days after the second AZD1222 dose. The CDR3 DNA sequence: TGTGCCAGCAGCTCGTCGACAGGGCCCCAGCATTTT. Translating it yields CASSSSTGPQHF.